Described below is a single TCR beta chain sequence and its context. Its matching antigen is unknown. CDR3 length equals 16 residues. The sample is drawn from a study of monozygotic twins with inflammatory bowel disease. Findings of the study overall: Lower TCRbeta diversity (inverse Simpson) was seen in IBD patients than in healthy co-twins. There was no way to distinguish the different T cell subtypes.

TCRdb reprocessed the 5' RACE reads and reports one entry per CDR3 protein, with no DNA. The table lists approximately 140,000 distinct CDR3 sequences. The origin of this receptor is a human donor with ulcerative colitis or Crohn's disease, or a healthy co-twin of an affected twin (not recorded which). The material sequenced was blood. The chain links TRBV12-3 or TRBV12-4 to TRBJ2-3; there is no DNA to check the TCRdb D call of TRBD2. The CDR3 protein is CASSSLAGPTTDTQYF.